This paragraph covers one T cell receptor (beta chain) sequence. As yet, its antigen is unknown. This entry comes from a study of cytomegalovirus exposure and HLA in healthy donors. In the study overall: Ancestry clustering placed 70% to 85% of over 300 genotyped donors in the Caucasian-associated cluster. Notes on the study in general: Researchers left out some V segments, among them TRBV6-2 and TRBV6-3, as indistinguishable. The likely origin of a cluster of highly shared sequence variants was a sequencing artifact.

The PCR contained 60 Vbeta and 13 Jbeta primers. Sequenced by immunoSEQ multiplex PCR; TCRdb stores in-frame clones only, minus some. The table has 200,000 to 300,000 clones, roughly 73% seen once. The germline CDR1 and CDR2 sequences are SNHLY and FYNNEI. The CDR3 runs to 15 residues. The V segment lost 5 bases and the J segment 0 bases; nucleotides outside the gene matches: 4. The sequence came from a boy between 10 and 17 years old in good health and CMV-seronegative. The material sequenced was PBMCs. The chain joins TRBV2 to TRBJ2-7; 10 positions agree with TRBD2. CDR3 nucleotide sequence: TGTGCCAGCAGTCGGGGACTAGCGTTCTCCTACGAGCAGTACTTC. This sequence encodes CASSRGLAFSYEQYF.